Each of the 26 T cell receptor beta chains below was sequenced from the same sample in a study of identical twins. TCRdb reprocessed the 5' RACE reads with MiXCR, giving one entry per CDR3 protein. This table holds about 300,000 distinct CDR3 sequences, roughly an eighth found once. The same data also went into a second study, on yellow fever vaccine responses in identical twins.

Input material: CD8+ T cells sorted from blood. These receptors all come from a woman younger than 30 in good health.

There are a few counts of this clonotype. The gene calls are TRBV5-5 and TRBJ2-7, with TRBD1 identical over 9 bases. This CDR3 region has 16 residues. V shed 0 bases, J shed 4 bases, and the junction held 8 bases outside the gene matches. The V gene's germline CDR1 is SGHKS and CDR2 YYEKEE (reference sequence). The CDR3 DNA reads as TGTGCCAGCAGCTTGGATTTCGGGACAGGGATGTACGAGCAGTACTTC. Its protein product is CASSLDFGTGMYEQYF. The complete variable domain, with remaining parts taken from reference TRBV5-5 and TRBJ2-7, reads DAGVTQSPTHLIKTRGQQVTLRCSPISGHKSVSWYQQVLGQGPQFIFQYYEKEERGRGNFPDRFSARQFPNYSSELNVNALLLGDSALYLCASSLDFGTGMYEQYFGPGTRLTVT.

This chain connects TRBV3-1 to TRBJ2-2; 12 bases fit TRBD1. The CDR3 covers 20 residues. CDR1 and CDR2 (germline): LGHDT, YNNKEL (reference sequence). V was clipped by 1 base and J by 3 bases; unmatched bases: 12. The CDR3 coding sequence is TGTGCCAGCAGCCAAGGTGGGACAGGGGGCAAACCGTCGTACACCGGGGAGCTGTTTTTT. Translating gives CASSQGGTGGKPSYTGELFF. The whole variable domain, remainder taken from reference TRBV3-1 and TRBJ2-2, is DTAVSQTPKYLVTQMGNDKSIKCEQNLGHDTMYWYKQDSKKFLKIMFSYNNKELIINETVPNRFSPKSPDKAHLNLHINSLELGDSAVYFCASSQGGTGGKPSYTGELFFGEGSRLTVL.

This clonotype was picked up a small number of times. The chain carries TRBV14 and TRBJ2-1, with D perhaps matching TRBD2 (5 bases). Germline CDR1 is SGHDN and CDR2 is FVKESK. The CDR3 sequence is 13 residues long. V was clipped by 0 bases and J by 7 bases, with 7 bases between them. CDR3 residues: CASSQDGENEQFF. CDR3 DNA sequence: TGTGCCAGCAGCCAAGATGGGGAGAATGAGCAGTTCTTC.

There are many counts of this clonotype. The chain has TRBV9 and TRBJ1-2, with 8 bases that match TRBD1. V shed 4 bases, J shed 6 bases, and the junction held 5 bases outside the gene matches. Germline CDR1 and CDR2: SGDLS and YYNGEE. The CDR3 has 13 amino acids. The CDR3, as DNA: TGTGCCAGCAGCCTGGGACAGGACCATGGCTACACCTTC. It translates to CASSLGQDHGYTF.

The chain recombines TRBV5-1 with TRBJ2-3; 12 bases are a match to TRBD1. J was trimmed by 2 bases and V by 3 bases; bases with no gene match: 4. Germline V gives CDR1 SGHRS, CDR2 YFSETQ. The CDR3 is 16 amino acids. The CDR3 DNA is TGCGCCAGCAGCTCGGGACAGGGGGCGACCACAGATACGCAGTATTTT. It is translated as CASSSGQGATTDTQYF.

The V and J genes are TRBV4-1 and TRBJ2-1, with TRBD2 identical over 9 bases. There are 16 residues in the CDR3. J lost 2 bases, V lost 3 bases, and 5 bases had no gene match. CDR1 is MGHRA, CDR2 YSYEKL, per germline. CDR3 DNA sequence: TGCGCCAGCAGCCAGGATGGACTAGCGACCTACAATGAGCAGTTCTTC. Protein sequence: CASSQDGLATYNEQFF.

This clonotype was seen repeatedly, ten times or more. This chain joins TRBV20-1 and TRBJ2-7; D ambiguous. The CDR3 sequence is 13 residues long. Germline V gives CDR1 DFQATT, CDR2 SNEGSKA (reference sequence). The CDR3 protein is CSARDRSSHEQYV. The CDR3 DNA is TGCAGTGCTAGAGATCGGAGCTCCCACGAGCAGTACGTC.

This clonotype was counted ten times or more. The J gene is TRBJ2-5, the V gene TRBV5-1, with 9 bases aligning to TRBD1. J lost 3 bases, V lost 3 bases, and 3 bases had no gene match. Germline CDR1 reads SGHRS; CDR2 reads YFSETQ. CDR3 size: 14 residues. The CDR3 protein is CASSYRGREETQYF. The CDR3 region has the DNA TGCGCCAGCAGCTACAGGGGGCGAGAAGAGACCCAGTACTTC.

The chain employs TRBV20-1 and TRBJ2-1; 11 bases are shared with TRBD2. With 0 bases clipped from V and 11 bases from J, the junction kept 9 bases outside the gene matches. The germline V gene has CDR1 DFQATT and CDR2 SNEGSKA (reference sequence). This CDR3 spans 15 amino acids. The CDR3 DNA is TGCAGTGCTAGAGATCGGGGTAGCGGGGGGGAGAAGCAGTTCTTC. Its protein is CSARDRGSGGEKQFF.

There are a few counts of this clonotype. This chain uses TRBV27 with TRBJ2-3, with 7 positions matching TRBD2. This CDR3 is built from 16 residues. The germline V gene encodes CDR1 MNHEY and CDR2 SMNVEV (reference sequence). With 5 bases clipped from V and 0 bases from J, the junction kept 8 bases outside the gene matches. CDR3 protein: CASSPLAGVSTDTQYF. CDR3 DNA sequence: TGTGCCAGCAGTCCACTCGCGGGAGTTAGCACAGATACGCAGTATTTT.

The chain employs TRBV2 and TRBJ2-2, with 8 bases matching TRBD2. J gave up 1 base and V 2 bases, and 3 bases lay outside the gene matches. The V gene's germline CDR1 is SNHLY and CDR2 FYNNEI. This CDR3 is built from 16 residues. CDR3 protein: CASSEYLAGNTGELFF. DNA of the CDR3: TGTGCCAGCAGTGAATATCTAGCGGGGAACACCGGGGAGCTGTTTTTT.

This clonotype was found many times. The rearrangement links TRBV6-1 to TRBJ2-7; 10 nucleotides agree with TRBD2. The V gene end was trimmed by 3 bases and the J gene end by 3 bases; junction bases not matched to a gene: 11. Germline CDR1 reads MNHNS; CDR2 reads SASEGT. The CDR3 is 17 residues long. DNA for the CDR3: TGTGCCAGCAGTGACCACCGACTAGCGGGCATATTCTACGAGCAGTACGTC. Amino acids: CASSDHRLAGIFYEQYV.

This clonotype showed up just a few times. The rearrangement uses TRBV7-8 and TRBJ2-6, with unresolved D. This CDR3 contains 19 residues. V lost 5 bases and J 0 bases, leaving 20 bases between the germline ends. Germline V gene data show CDR1 as SGHVS and CDR2 as FQNEAQ. The chain's CDR3 is CASSRDSIPSLSGANVLTF. The CDR3 nucleotides are TGTGCCAGCAGCCGAGACTCCATACCGTCCCTCTCTGGGGCCAACGTCCTGACTTTC.

V usage is TRBV5-1 and J usage is TRBJ2-1; unclear D gene. The CDR3 totals 16 residues. Germline values: CDR1 SGHRS, CDR2 YFSETQ. V was shortened by 4 bases and J by 0 bases, with 14 bases between the two germline ends. The CDR3 loop is CASSLPRDSSYNEQFF. The CDR3 region has the DNA TGCGCCAGCAGCCTACCTCGAGACTCCTCCTACAATGAGCAGTTCTTC. Together with reference TRBV5-1 and TRBJ2-1, the CDR3 gives the full variable domain: KAGVTQTPRYLIKTRGQQVTLSCSPISGHRSVSWYQQTPGQGLQFLFEYFSETQRNKGNFPGRFSGRQFSNSRSEMNVSTLELGDSALYLCASSLPRDSSYNEQFFGPGTRLTVL.

The chain combines TRBV5-1 with TRBJ2-7, with D maybe TRBD2 (6 bases). The CDR3 has 12 residues. Trimming took off 4 bases at V and 9 bases at J, with 14 bases between the two ends. Germline assignment: CDR1 SGHRS and CDR2 YFSETQ. The CDR3 DNA reads TGCGCCAGCAGCGCGGGGCCAGCGGGGCAGTACTTC. It is translated as CASSAGPAGQYF.

The chain couples TRBV7-6 to TRBJ2-5; D remains unclear. V was trimmed by 5 bases and J by 4 bases, leaving 14 bases between them. Germline CDR1 and CDR2: SGHVS and FNYEAQ. The length of the CDR3 is 14 residues. The CDR3 DNA reads TGTGCCAGCAGCCTTAACCAGGTCCGAGAGACCCAGTACTTC. Protein sequence: CASSLNQVRETQYF.

The V call is TRBV2, the J call TRBJ2-1; no clear D gene. Trimming stripped 4 bases from V and 0 bases from J, with 13 bases between. This CDR3 spans 16 amino acids. The germline gives CDR1 SNHLY, CDR2 FYNNEI. CDR3 nucleotides: TGTGCCAGCAGTGGAACTGAGGAAAGCTCCTACAATGAGCAGTTCTTC. This sequence encodes CASSGTEESSYNEQFF.

This clonotype was recorded a few times. The V call is TRBV15, the J call TRBJ2-2; D may be TRBD1 (5 bases). There are 16 residues in the CDR3. Germline-derived CDR1 and CDR2 are LNHNV and YYDKDF (reference sequence). V was cut by 0 bases and J by 5 bases, with 13 bases left in between. The CDR3 protein is CATSRDGAIGTGELFF. As DNA, the CDR3 is TGTGCCACCAGCAGAGATGGGGCAATTGGAACCGGGGAGCTGTTTTTT.

This chain joins TRBV24-1 and TRBJ2-1, with D possibly matching TRBD1 (6 bases). The CDR3 runs to 14 residues. Germline V CDR1 and CDR2: KGHDR, SFDVKD. The germline V and J ends were trimmed by 10 bases and 8 bases, with 20 bases remaining between them. As DNA, the CDR3 is TGTGCCACACGACCGGGACAAGAGATCCATGAGCAGTTCTTC. As protein: CATRPGQEIHEQFF.

This clonotype was detected only a few times. This chain uses TRBV20-1 with TRBJ1-1; D unclear. Germline CDR1 is DFQATT and CDR2 is SNEGSKA (reference sequence). The V gene lost 3 bases and the J gene lost 0 bases, with 14 bases spanning the gap. The CDR3 length is 15 residues. The CDR3 nucleotides read TGCAGTGCTAGTTATTTCCCAGAGATGAACACTGAAGCTTTCTTT. It yields the protein CSASYFPEMNTEAFF.

This clonotype was recorded a few times. This sequence joins TRBV19 and TRBJ1-2, with D uncertain. V was trimmed by 3 bases and J by 5 bases, leaving 13 bases between them. The CDR3 has 14 residues. Germline loops: CDR1 LNHDA, CDR2 SQIVND (reference sequence). The CDR3 sequence: CASSMGDARYGYTF. The CDR3 DNA reads TGTGCCAGTAGTATGGGCGACGCTCGATATGGCTACACCTTC.

There are a few counts of this clonotype. This chain connects TRBV7-9 to TRBJ2-7; D ambiguous. V was pared by 3 bases and J by 2 bases, with 8 bases between. The CDR3 is made up of 13 amino acids. CDR1 SEHNR and CDR2 FQNEAQ come from the germline V gene (reference sequence). The chain's CDR3 is CASSFLTTYEQYF. CDR3 sequence (DNA): TGTGCCAGCAGCTTCCTGACAACCTACGAGCAGTACTTC.

Only a few counts were recorded for this clonotype. The chain is built from TRBV18 and TRBJ2-1, with no clear D. Germline assignment: CDR1 KGHSH and CDR2 LQKENI. This CDR3 region has 17 residues. The V and J ends lost 1 base and 0 bases respectively, with 13 bases between them. The CDR3 sequence is CASSPLLSQSSYNEQFF. As DNA, the CDR3 is TGTGCCAGCTCACCACTTCTGTCTCAAAGCTCCTACAATGAGCAGTTCTTC.

This clonotype was observed many times. This chain uses TRBV12-3 or TRBV12-4 with TRBJ2-1; either TRBD1 or TRBD2 may fit D (5 bases each). The V and J ends lost 3 bases and 0 bases respectively, with 12 bases between them. CDR3 size: 16 residues. The CDR3 loop reads CASSFSIGGSYNEQFF. In nucleotides, the CDR3 is TGTGCCAGCAGTTTTTCCATTGGGGGCTCCTACAATGAGCAGTTCTTC.

V and J are TRBV29-1 and TRBJ1-1; D is uncertain. Germline-derived CDR1 and CDR2 are SQVTM and ANQGSEA. CDR3 length equals 8 residues. Between the trimmed V and J ends, which lost 5 bases and 6 bases, there was a span of 1 base. The CDR3 nucleotides are TGCAGCGTTTCTGAAGCTTTCTTT. This sequence encodes CSVSEAFF. Full variable domain (outside the CDR3, taken from reference TRBV29-1 and TRBJ1-1): SAVISQKPSRDICQRGTSLTIQCQVDSQVTMMFWYRQQPGQSLTLIATANQGSEATYESGFVIDKFPISRPNLTFSTLTVSNMSPEDSSIYLCSVSEAFFGQGTRLTVV.

V gene TRBV2 combines with J gene TRBJ2-2, with 8 positions matching TRBD1. Germline loops: CDR1 SNHLY, CDR2 FYNNEI. This CDR3 is 16 amino acids long. The V and J ends lost 1 base and 7 bases, in that order; junction bases with no gene match: 8. For the CDR3, the DNA is TGTGCCAGCAGTGAAGGGCGCAGGGGGCGCGACGGGGAGCTGTTTTTT. Its translation: CASSEGRRGRDGELFF.